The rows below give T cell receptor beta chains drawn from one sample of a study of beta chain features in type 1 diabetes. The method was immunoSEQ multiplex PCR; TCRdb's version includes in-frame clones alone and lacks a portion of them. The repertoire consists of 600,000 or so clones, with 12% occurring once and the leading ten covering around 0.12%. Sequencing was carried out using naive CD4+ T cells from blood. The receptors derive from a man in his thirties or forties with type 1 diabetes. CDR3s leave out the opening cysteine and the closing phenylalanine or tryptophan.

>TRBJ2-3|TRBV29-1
SVGGGGTDTQY
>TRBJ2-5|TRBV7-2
ASSQGQNQETQY
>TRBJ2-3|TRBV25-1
ASSVGGSTDTQY
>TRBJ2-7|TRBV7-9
ATGLAGTYSYEQY
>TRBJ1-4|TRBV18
ASSQTRGANEKLF
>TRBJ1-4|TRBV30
AWKHRGHSNEKLF
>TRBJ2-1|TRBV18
ASSPLRVDSSYNEQF
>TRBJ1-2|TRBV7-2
ASSLENRGIGYT
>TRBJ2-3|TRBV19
ASTLRGGTDTQY
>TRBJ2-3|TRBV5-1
ASSARASTDTQY
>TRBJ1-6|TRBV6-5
ASSSRATFSTGPLH
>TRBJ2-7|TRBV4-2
ASSQARSRPPSYEQY
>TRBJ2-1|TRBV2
ASSEWGGRTYNEQF
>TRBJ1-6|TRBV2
ASSPVSSPLH
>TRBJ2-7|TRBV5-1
ASSQHRDRRIEQY
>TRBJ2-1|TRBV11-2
ASSSPGGQRLPYNEQF